These T cell receptor beta chains were read from a single sample in a study of blood T cells in healthy people across ages. From the 5' RACE reads, TCRdb called clonotypes with MiXCR, one entry per CDR3 protein. The table lists over a million distinct CDR3 sequences, 59% of them singletons, with 5.5% to 8% in the top ten. Sequenced input: blood. The receptors derive from a man aged 18 to 30 in good health. Each CDR3 is given with its conserved first and last residue. A D gene is named only where the DNA matches it firmly. Size is stated for part of the rows, as once, few or many counts, or as a class when the clone is expanded.

J: TRBJ2-1
size: NA
D: NA
V: TRBV5-1
CDR3: CASSSFGSSYNEQFF
DNA: TGCGCCAGCAGCTCCTTTGGGAGCTCCTACAATGAGCAGTTCTTC

J: TRBJ2-7
size: few
D: NA
V: TRBV4-3
CDR3: CASSQAGQIYEQYF
DNA: TGCGCCAGCAGCCAGGCAGGACAGATCTACGAGCAGTACTTC

J: TRBJ2-5
size: NA
D: TRBD2
V: TRBV4-1
CDR3: CASSHPGTSVAEQYF
DNA: TGCGCCAGCAGCCATCCCGGGACTAGCGTGGCTGAGCAGTACTTC

J: TRBJ2-7
size: few
D: NA
V: TRBV4-1
CDR3: CASSPITPGTYEQYF
DNA: TGCGCCAGCAGCCCCATCACTCCGGGCACCTACGAGCAGTACTTC

J: TRBJ1-1
size: many
D: NA
V: TRBV6-5
CDR3: CASRGTEAFF
DNA: TGTGCCAGCAGGGGCACTGAAGCTTTCTTT

J: TRBJ2-1
size: NA
D: TRBD1
V: TRBV12-3/TRBV12-4
CDR3: CASSLNVGQGADEQFF
DNA: TGTGCCAGCAGTTTAAACGTGGGACAGGGGGCGGATGAGCAGTTCTTC

J: TRBJ2-1
size: NA
D: NA
V: TRBV6-2/TRBV6-3
CDR3: CASTEPSDNEQFF
DNA: TGTGCCAGCACTGAACCGTCAGACAATGAGCAGTTCTTC

J: TRBJ1-6
size: NA
D: NA
V: TRBV7-9
CDR3: CASSSNDIRVAWNSPLHF
DNA: TGTGCCAGCAGCTCCAACGACATACGGGTGGCCTGGAATTCACCCCTCCACTTT

J: TRBJ2-6
size: few
D: NA
V: TRBV29-1
CDR3: CSAEGADDGANVLTF
DNA: TGCAGCGCCGAAGGGGCAGACGACGGGGCCAACGTCCTGACTTTC

J: TRBJ2-3
size: NA
D: TRBD2
V: TRBV7-2
CDR3: CASSNPSGGVPTDTQYF
DNA: TGTGCCAGCAGCAACCCTAGCGGGGGGGTTCCGACAGATACGCAGTATTTT

J: TRBJ2-7
size: NA
D: NA
V: TRBV9
CDR3: CASSVGRGMTYEQYF
DNA: TGTGCCAGCAGCGTAGGTCGGGGGATGACGTACGAGCAGTACTTC

J: TRBJ1-2
size: few
D: NA
V: TRBV7-7
CDR3: CASSLNRGYYGYTF
DNA: TGTGCCAGCAGCTTAAATCGGGGTTACTATGGCTACACCTTC

J: TRBJ1-3
size: NA
D: TRBD1
V: TRBV14
CDR3: CASSQDIRTGSSGNTIYF
DNA: TGTGCCAGCAGCCAAGATATTCGGACAGGCTCCTCTGGAAACACCATATATTTT

J: TRBJ2-7
size: NA
D: NA
V: TRBV5-1
CDR3: CASSLLDGDYEQYF
DNA: TGCGCCAGCAGCTTGCTTGACGGAGACTACGAGCAGTACTTC

J: TRBJ2-5
size: once
D: NA
V: TRBV29-1
CDR3: CSAYGTKYQETQYF
DNA: TGCAGCGCATACGGGACAAAGTACCAAGAGACCCAGTACTTC

J: TRBJ2-2
size: NA
D: NA
V: TRBV24-1
CDR3: CATSDLGQGDAGELFF
DNA: TGTGCCACCAGTGATTTAGGCCAGGGTGACGCCGGGGAGCTGTTTTTT

J: TRBJ1-6
size: NA
D: NA
V: TRBV28
CDR3: CASSIDGSSYNSPLHF
DNA: TGTGCCAGCAGTATTGACGGTAGCTCCTATAATTCACCCCTCCACTTT

J: TRBJ2-3
size: NA
D: TRBD2
V: TRBV20-1
CDR3: CSAASGLTDTQYF
DNA: TGCAGTGCGGCTAGCGGCCTCACAGATACGCAGTATTTT

J: TRBJ1-1
size: once
D: NA
V: TRBV7-9
CDR3: CASSLGEGMNTKAFF
DNA: TGTGCCAGCAGCTTAGGTGAGGGAATGAACACTAAAGCTTTCTTT

J: TRBJ2-7
size: NA
D: NA
V: TRBV6-2/TRBV6-3
CDR3: CASSFTDSSWYEQYF
DNA: TGTGCCAGCAGTTTTACTGACTCAAGCTGGTACGAGCAGTACTTC

J: TRBJ2-3
size: NA
D: TRBD2
V: TRBV12-3/TRBV12-4
CDR3: CASRLAGNAYTQYF
DNA: TGTGCCAGCAGACTAGCGGGAAACGCATATACGCAGTATTTT

J: TRBJ1-4
size: NA
D: NA
V: TRBV7-2
CDR3: CASSYSRDIQKLFF
DNA: TGTGCCAGCAGTTATTCTCGGGACATACAAAAACTGTTTTTT

J: TRBJ1-4
size: NA
D: NA
V: TRBV7-6
CDR3: CASSPRTWGNEKLFF
DNA: TGTGCCAGCAGCCCCCGGACTTGGGGGAATGAAAAACTGTTTTTT

J: TRBJ2-7
size: NA
D: TRBD2
V: TRBV6-5
CDR3: CASSYSSGRPYEQYF
DNA: TGTGCCAGCAGTTACTCGTCCGGGAGGCCCTACGAGCAGTACTTC

J: TRBJ2-7
size: many
D: TRBD2
V: TRBV5-1
CDR3: CASSWTSGSYEQYF
DNA: TGCGCCAGCAGCTGGACTAGCGGGAGTTACGAGCAGTACTTC

J: TRBJ2-7
size: few
D: TRBD1
V: TRBV10-3
CDR3: CAITTGQGWEQYF
DNA: TGTGCCATCACCACGGGACAGGGGTGGGAGCAGTACTTC

J: TRBJ2-5
size: NA
D: NA
V: TRBV29-1
CDR3: CSVEGGVSQETQYF
DNA: TGCAGCGTTGAAGGCGGGGTCTCCCAAGAGACCCAGTACTTC

J: TRBJ2-3
size: NA
D: TRBD2
V: TRBV20-1
CDR3: CSASSGNTDTQYF
DNA: TGCAGTGCTTCGAGCGGGAACACAGATACGCAGTATTTT

J: TRBJ1-1
size: NA
D: NA
V: TRBV29-1
CDR3: CSVVEMNTEAFF
DNA: TGCAGCGTTGTGGAGATGAACACTGAAGCTTTCTTT

J: TRBJ1-5
size: NA
D: NA
V: TRBV24-1
CDR3: CATSVGGEGNQPQHF
DNA: TGTGCCACCTCAGTGGGGGGCGAAGGCAATCAGCCCCAGCATTTT

J: TRBJ2-5
size: NA
D: NA
V: TRBV6-5
CDR3: CASSYGVWETQYF
DNA: TGTGCCAGCAGTTACGGGGTATGGGAGACCCAGTACTTC

J: TRBJ2-1
size: NA
D: NA
V: TRBV3-1
CDR3: CASSQGVGGSYNEQFF
DNA: TGTGCCAGCAGCCAAGGTGTGGGGGGCTCCTACAATGAGCAGTTCTTC

J: TRBJ2-5
size: few
D: TRBD1
V: TRBV6-5
CDR3: CASSRSTGGAETQYF
DNA: TGTGCCAGCAGTCGTTCAACAGGGGGCGCCGAGACCCAGTACTTC